Following are 28 T cell receptor beta chains from one sample sequenced in a study of cytotoxic CD8 clonotypes in ibrutinib-treated CLL. TCRdb keeps only in-frame clones here, not all; method: immunoSEQ multiplex PCR. Seen here are some 25,000 clones, nearly 70% observed once, and the top ten hold approximately 50%. The material was PBMCs, obtained at disease progression, from a patient treated with ibrutinib. Receptor source: a human donor with chronic lymphocytic leukemia.

The gene calls are TRBV7-3 and TRBJ2-2; TRBD2 agrees at 8 bases. The CDR3 contains 15 residues. V was pared by 2 bases and J by 5 bases, with 4 bases of the junction left unmatched. Germline CDR1 is SGHTA and CDR2 is FQGTGA. The CDR3 sequence is CASSLSLAGTGELFF. DNA of the CDR3: TGTGCCAGCAGCTTATCCCTAGCGGGTACCGGGGAGCTGTTTTTT.

The chain couples TRBV30 to TRBJ1-2; D perhaps matches TRBD1 (6 bases). Trimming left V 2 bases short and J 8 bases short, with 12 bases between. CDR1 GTSNPN and CDR2 SVGIG come from the germline V gene (reference sequence). The CDR3 spans 12 residues. The CDR3 region is CAWSYRGGGYTF. The CDR3 DNA sequence: TGTGCCTGGAGTTATCGAGGGGGAGGCTACACCTTC. Filled out from reference TRBV30 and TRBJ1-2, the complete variable domain reads SQTIHQWPATLVQPVGSPLSLECTVEGTSNPNLYWYRQAAGRGLQLLFYSVGIGQISSEVPQNLSASRPQDRQFILSSKKLLLSDSGFYLCAWSYRGGGYTFGSGTRLTVV.

This clone was seen just once. The V and J genes are TRBV7-3 and TRBJ2-1; tentatively, D is TRBD1 (5 bases). The ends were cut back, 5 bases at V and 0 bases at J, with 11 bases in the middle. The CDR3 extends over 15 amino acids. Germline V CDR1 and CDR2: SGHTA, FQGTGA. The CDR3 is CASSPDSSSYNEQFF. CDR3 in DNA: TGTGCCAGCAGCCCCGACAGCAGCTCCTACAATGAGCAGTTCTTC. The variable domain in full, completed from reference TRBV7-3 and TRBJ2-1, reads GAGVSQTPSNKVTEKGKYVELRCDPISGHTALYWYRQSLGQGPEFLIYFQGTGAADDSGLPNDRFFAVRPEGSVSTLKIQRTERGDSAVYLCASSPDSSSYNEQFFGPGTRLTVL.

The chain carries TRBV14 and TRBJ1-1, with D tentatively TRBD1 (6 bases). V dropped 4 bases and J dropped 1 base, with 10 bases sitting between them. CDR3 length: 14 amino acids. The germline V gene has CDR1 SGHDN and CDR2 FVKESK. The CDR3 region has the DNA TGTGCCAGCAGCCGGGGACACCGGAACACTGAAGCTTTCTTT. It encodes CASSRGHRNTEAFF.

This clone came up once. The rearrangement joins TRBV7-9 to TRBJ2-5, with 9 bases identical to TRBD1. CDR1 is SEHNR, CDR2 FQNEAQ, per germline (reference sequence). The CDR3 is 17 amino acids. V shed 3 bases, J shed 5 bases, and the junction held 13 bases outside the gene matches. DNA for the CDR3: TGTGCCAGCAGCTTTGGAGGTGTACAGGGGGCCTGGGAGACCCAGTACTTC. This codes for CASSFGGVQGAWETQYF.

The V gene is TRBV6-1, the J gene TRBJ1-2; D gene uncertain. V dropped 1 base and J dropped 1 base, with 10 bases sitting between them. CDR3 length equals 15 residues. The germline gives CDR1 MNHNS, CDR2 SASEGT. CDR3 sequence reads: CASSEEYGFNYGYTF. The CDR3 coding sequence is TGTGCCAGCAGTGAAGAATACGGATTTAACTATGGCTACACCTTC.

This clone was counted at least ten times. The chain uses TRBV15 and TRBJ1-5; D possibly corresponds to TRBD1 (5 bases). Deletions cut 1 base from V and 2 bases from J, with 12 bases between. The germline CDR1 and CDR2 sequences are LNHNV and YYDKDF (reference sequence). This CDR3 has 16 amino acids. The CDR3 bases are TGTGCCACCAGCAGAGCATCAGGGTTGGGCAATCAGCCCCAGCATTTT. Translating gives CATSRASGLGNQPQHF.

This sequence joins TRBV20-1 and TRBJ1-1, with D maybe TRBD1 (5 bases). Germline CDR1 is DFQATT and CDR2 is SNEGSKA (reference sequence). Between the trimmed V and J ends, which lost 6 bases and 7 bases, there was a span of 12 bases. The CDR3 has 11 amino acids. The CDR3 spells CSAPRVHEAFF. CDR3 coding DNA: TGCAGTGCACCCAGGGTGCATGAAGCTTTCTTT.

The V call is TRBV9, the J call TRBJ2-5; 8 bases agree with TRBD2. Losses at the gene ends were 5 bases for V and 4 bases for J; bases not matched to a gene: 7. Germline V gene sequence: CDR1 SGDLS, CDR2 YYNGEE. CDR3 length equals 14 residues. The CDR3 DNA reads as TGTGCCAGCAGGCACTCGAGCGGGGGAGAGACCCAGTACTTC. Its protein product is CASRHSSGGETQYF. Supplemented by reference TRBV9 and TRBJ2-5, the full variable domain reads DSGVTQTPKHLITATGQRVTLRCSPRSGDLSVYWYQQSLDQGLQFLIQYYNGEERAKGNILERFSAQQFPDLHSELNLSSLELGDSALYFCASRHSSGGETQYFGPGTRLLVL.

This chain links TRBV4-3 with TRBJ1-5; the D is unclear. The CDR3 spans 16 residues. Deletions cut 0 bases from V and 3 bases from J, with 12 bases between. CDR1 is LGHNA, CDR2 YSLEER, per germline. The CDR3 DNA sequence: TGCGCCAGCAGCCAAGATTGGGCCGATTACAATCAGCCCCAGCATTTT. Amino acids: CASSQDWADYNQPQHF.

V usage is TRBV6-5 and J usage is TRBJ1-6; 8 positions match TRBD1. The CDR3 sequence is 15 residues long. The junction had 2 bases not matched to a gene; V was cut back by 2 bases and J by 5 bases. The germline gives CDR1 MNHEY, CDR2 SVGAGI. Here the CDR3 reads CASSYPTGDNSPLHF. DNA for the CDR3: TGTGCCAGCAGTTACCCGACAGGGGATAATTCACCCCTCCACTTT.

This clone appeared a single time. V gene TRBV6-5 combines with J gene TRBJ2-7; D call uncertain. Germline values: CDR1 MNHEY, CDR2 SVGAGI. The CDR3 has 10 amino acids. V was cut by 11 bases and J by 7 bases, with 12 bases left in between. The CDR3 here is CAASSLEQYF. In nucleotides, the CDR3 is TGTGCCGCCTCTTCCTTGGAGCAGTACTTC.

This clone was picked up a small number of times. The chain carries TRBV12-5 and TRBJ1-5; D uncertain. CDR3 size: 11 residues. Trimming removed 7 bases from V and 10 bases from J, with 11 bases in between. From germline, CDR1 is LGHNT and CDR2 FRNRAP. CDR3 sequence (DNA): TGTGCTAGTGCCGCCCTAGGTCCCCAGCATTTT. Protein product: CASAALGPQHF. The full variable domain, rest sourced from reference TRBV12-5 and TRBJ1-5, is DARVTQTPRHKVTEMGQEVTMRCQPILGHNTVFWYRQTMMQGLELLAYFRNRAPLDDSGMPKDRFSAEMPDATLATLKIQPSEPRDSAVYFCASAALGPQHFGDGTRLSIL.

The chain's CDR3 is CASSQPGQAKNIQYF. The DNA for the CDR3 is TGCGCCAGCAGCCAACCTGGGCAAGCCAAAAACATTCAGTACTTC. The gene calls are TRBV4-1 and TRBJ2-4, with no clear D. The CDR3 runs to 15 residues. Trimming left V 2 bases short and J 0 bases short, with 8 bases between. Germline V gene data show CDR1 as MGHRA and CDR2 as YSYEKL.

This clone was seen ten or more times. This chain links TRBV5-5 with TRBJ2-3, with D possibly TRBD2 on 5 matching bases. CDR1 is SGHKS and CDR2 is YYEKEE in the germline V gene (reference sequence). V was shortened by 2 bases and J by 1 base, with 8 bases between the two germline ends. The CDR3 is 14 residues long. CDR3 bases: TGTGCCAGCAGCTTCACAGCGGGCACAGATACGCAGTATTTT. Translating it yields CASSFTAGTDTQYF.

This clone was recorded a few times. The chain employs TRBV29-1 and TRBJ2-7; D might be TRBD1 (6 bases). The CDR3 spans 12 residues. Trimming removed 6 bases from V and 5 bases from J, with 14 bases in between. Germline CDR1 and CDR2: SQVTM and ANQGSEA. The CDR3 DNA reads as TGCAGCGTCGTACAGACAGGTCACGAGCAGTACTTC. Translating it yields CSVVQTGHEQYF.

Here the CDR3 reads CAGTQGVTQYF. In nucleotides, the CDR3 is TGTGCCGGGACACAGGGGGTGACGCAGTATTTT. This chain joins TRBV6-1 and TRBJ2-3; 8 bases map to TRBD1. The germline gives CDR1 MNHNS, CDR2 SASEGT. V shed 11 bases and J 9 bases; nucleotides not matched to a gene: 7. The CDR3 is 11 residues long.

This clone was detected only a few times. This chain links TRBV27 with TRBJ2-7, with no clear D. V was trimmed by 2 bases and J by 2 bases, leaving 7 bases between them. Germline V CDR1 and CDR2: MNHEY, SMNVEV (reference sequence). This CDR3 region has 13 residues. DNA of the CDR3: TGTGCCAGCAGTTTAGGTTGGCCCTACGAGCAGTACTTC. It is translated as CASSLGWPYEQYF.

This chain connects TRBV27 to TRBJ2-7, with a tentative D call TRBD1 (6 bases). Germline values: CDR1 MNHEY, CDR2 SMNVEV (reference sequence). The V end lost 7 bases, the J end lost 3 bases, and 13 bases lay between the germline ends. CDR3 length equals 13 residues. The CDR3 is CASKPGDHYEQYF. The CDR3 DNA follows: TGTGCCAGCAAACCAGGGGATCACTACGAGCAGTACTTC.

The chain is built from TRBV19 and TRBJ1-1; D is unresolved. Trimming removed 5 bases from V and 0 bases from J, with 7 bases in between. Per germline, CDR1 LNHDA and CDR2 SQIVND (reference sequence). The CDR3 length is 13 residues. The CDR3 reads CASSADLNTEAFF. The DNA of the CDR3 is TGTGCCAGTAGTGCTGATTTGAACACTGAAGCTTTCTTT.

This clone was observed once. The V call is TRBV7-3, the J call TRBJ1-2, with D perhaps TRBD1 (5 bases). Germline CDR1 SGHTA, CDR2 FQGTGA. V was trimmed by 5 bases and J by 4 bases, leaving 14 bases between them. The CDR3 runs 14 residues. The CDR3 DNA reads as TGTGCCAGCAGCCCCTCTGGACAAAGCTATGGCTACACCTTC. Protein: CASSPSGQSYGYTF.

This chain joins TRBV7-9 and TRBJ2-7, with D tentatively TRBD2 (5 bases). The CDR3 contains 16 residues. Trimming stripped 5 bases from V and 1 base from J, with 18 bases between. Germline V gene sequence: CDR1 SEHNR, CDR2 FQNEAQ (reference sequence). The CDR3 loop is CASSPMALEGSYEQYF. The CDR3 DNA follows: TGTGCCAGCAGCCCAATGGCCCTTGAGGGATCCTACGAGCAGTACTTC.

V is TRBV7-6 and J is TRBJ1-1; D is unclear. The CDR3 sequence is 14 residues long. V lost 5 bases to trimming and J lost 8 bases, with 18 bases between them. CDR1 is SGHVS, CDR2 FNYEAQ, per germline. The CDR3 loop reads CASSPTGNIGEAFF. The CDR3 DNA follows: TGTGCCAGCAGCCCAACGGGGAATATAGGAGAAGCTTTCTTT. Supplemented by reference TRBV7-6 and TRBJ1-1, the full variable domain reads GAGVSQSPRYKVTKRGQDVALRCDPISGHVSLYWYRQALGQGPEFLTYFNYEAQQDKSGLPNDRFSAERPEGSISTLTIQRTEQRDSAMYRCASSPTGNIGEAFFGQGTRLTVV.

In the case of this clone: One end of the junction is discordant with germline, which a read error may explain. The V call is TRBV11-2, the J call TRBJ1-4; D is perhaps TRBD1 (5 bases). Germline lookup yields CDR1 SGHAT and CDR2 FQNNGV. The CDR3 is 15 amino acids. The CDR3 DNA reads as TGTGCCAGCAGGGGGCGCCTGACAACTAATGAAGAACTGTTTTTT. It is translated as CASRGRLTTNEELFF.

The chain links TRBV12-5 to TRBJ2-7, with 8 nucleotides matching TRBD1. Germline lookup yields CDR1 LGHNT and CDR2 FRNRAP. J was trimmed by 6 bases and V by 2 bases; bases with no gene match: 12. The CDR3 loop spans 16 amino acids. The CDR3, as DNA: TGTGCTAGTGGTTTGTTAACCGGGACAGGTCCCTTCGAGCAGTACTTC. It specifies CASGLLTGTGPFEQYF.

The V gene is TRBV6-6, the J gene TRBJ1-5; D call uncertain. The CDR3 has 13 residues. Germline V gene data show CDR1 as MNHNY and CDR2 as SVGAGI (reference sequence). V gave up 5 bases and J gave up 3 bases, with 8 bases separating them. CDR3 amino acids: CASSVGDNQPQHF. The CDR3 DNA sequence: TGTGCCAGCAGTGTGGGCGACAATCAGCCCCAGCATTTT.

This chain joins TRBV5-1 and TRBJ1-1; weak D call: TRBD1 (5 bases). Germline V gives CDR1 SGHRS, CDR2 YFSETQ. V lost 5 bases to trimming and J lost 5 bases, with 13 bases between them. The CDR3 sequence is 13 residues long. The CDR3 sequence: CASSFRDGTEAFF. In DNA, the CDR3 is TGCGCCAGCAGTTTCAGGGATGGGACTGAAGCTTTCTTT. The full variable domain, completed using reference TRBV5-1 and TRBJ1-1, is KAGVTQTPRYLIKTRGQQVTLSCSPISGHRSVSWYQQTPGQGLQFLFEYFSETQRNKGNFPGRFSGRQFSNSRSEMNVSTLELGDSALYLCASSFRDGTEAFFGQGTRLTVV.

V gene TRBV4-2 combines with J gene TRBJ1-1; no clear D. This CDR3 is built from 14 residues. Germline CDR1 reads LGHNA; CDR2 reads YNFKEQ. V was pared by 1 base and J by 2 bases, with 8 bases between. The CDR3: CASSQGVRNTEAFF. The CDR3 bases are TGTGCCAGCAGCCAAGGGGTAAGAAACACTGAAGCTTTCTTT.